The text below deals with one T cell receptor (beta chain). This entry is derived from a study of OX40 agonist ivuxolimab in advanced cancers. Assay: immunoSEQ multiplex PCR; the TCRdb copy retains only in-frame clones and omits some. The sample records tens of thousands of clones, about 90% being singletons. This clonotype originated in an adult with an advanced solid tumor such as melanoma, head and neck, liver or kidney cancer. Source: CD4+ or CD8+ T cells sorted from blood, taken in a trial of the OX40 agonist ivuxolimab.

This CDR3 reads CAHGRGGPVNIQYF. The CDR3 DNA is TGTGCCCACGGGCGGGGAGGGCCTGTAAACATTCAGTACTTC. The rearrangement links TRBV2 to TRBJ2-4; 7 bases match TRBD2. Per the germline V gene, CDR1 is SNHLY and CDR2 is FYNNEI. The CDR3 contains 14 residues. V lost 11 bases to trimming and J lost 6 bases; unmatched junction nucleotides: 13.